This TCR beta chain appears in the sequencing data of a study of early stage breast cancer tumors. Study-wide results and limits: Functional markers like CD4, CD8 and FOXP3 were missed in bulk sequencing.

A note on this clone: The antigen is not known.

Germline V gene data show CDR1 as SEHNR and CDR2 as FQNEAQ (reference sequence). V lost 5 bases and J 6 bases, leaving 16 bases between the germline ends. This CDR3 comprises 14 residues. Data came from immunoSEQ multiplex PCR; TCRdb stores just in-frame clones and leaves some out. The data show roughly 34,000 clones, around 70% seen once. The V call is TRBV7-9, the J call TRBJ1-2; D unresolved. The sequence was obtained from a person in their sixties with breast cancer. Material: blood. The CDR3 here is CASSPRGVPHGYTF. In DNA, the CDR3 is TGTGCCAGCAGCCCACGCGGGGTTCCACATGGCTACACCTTC.